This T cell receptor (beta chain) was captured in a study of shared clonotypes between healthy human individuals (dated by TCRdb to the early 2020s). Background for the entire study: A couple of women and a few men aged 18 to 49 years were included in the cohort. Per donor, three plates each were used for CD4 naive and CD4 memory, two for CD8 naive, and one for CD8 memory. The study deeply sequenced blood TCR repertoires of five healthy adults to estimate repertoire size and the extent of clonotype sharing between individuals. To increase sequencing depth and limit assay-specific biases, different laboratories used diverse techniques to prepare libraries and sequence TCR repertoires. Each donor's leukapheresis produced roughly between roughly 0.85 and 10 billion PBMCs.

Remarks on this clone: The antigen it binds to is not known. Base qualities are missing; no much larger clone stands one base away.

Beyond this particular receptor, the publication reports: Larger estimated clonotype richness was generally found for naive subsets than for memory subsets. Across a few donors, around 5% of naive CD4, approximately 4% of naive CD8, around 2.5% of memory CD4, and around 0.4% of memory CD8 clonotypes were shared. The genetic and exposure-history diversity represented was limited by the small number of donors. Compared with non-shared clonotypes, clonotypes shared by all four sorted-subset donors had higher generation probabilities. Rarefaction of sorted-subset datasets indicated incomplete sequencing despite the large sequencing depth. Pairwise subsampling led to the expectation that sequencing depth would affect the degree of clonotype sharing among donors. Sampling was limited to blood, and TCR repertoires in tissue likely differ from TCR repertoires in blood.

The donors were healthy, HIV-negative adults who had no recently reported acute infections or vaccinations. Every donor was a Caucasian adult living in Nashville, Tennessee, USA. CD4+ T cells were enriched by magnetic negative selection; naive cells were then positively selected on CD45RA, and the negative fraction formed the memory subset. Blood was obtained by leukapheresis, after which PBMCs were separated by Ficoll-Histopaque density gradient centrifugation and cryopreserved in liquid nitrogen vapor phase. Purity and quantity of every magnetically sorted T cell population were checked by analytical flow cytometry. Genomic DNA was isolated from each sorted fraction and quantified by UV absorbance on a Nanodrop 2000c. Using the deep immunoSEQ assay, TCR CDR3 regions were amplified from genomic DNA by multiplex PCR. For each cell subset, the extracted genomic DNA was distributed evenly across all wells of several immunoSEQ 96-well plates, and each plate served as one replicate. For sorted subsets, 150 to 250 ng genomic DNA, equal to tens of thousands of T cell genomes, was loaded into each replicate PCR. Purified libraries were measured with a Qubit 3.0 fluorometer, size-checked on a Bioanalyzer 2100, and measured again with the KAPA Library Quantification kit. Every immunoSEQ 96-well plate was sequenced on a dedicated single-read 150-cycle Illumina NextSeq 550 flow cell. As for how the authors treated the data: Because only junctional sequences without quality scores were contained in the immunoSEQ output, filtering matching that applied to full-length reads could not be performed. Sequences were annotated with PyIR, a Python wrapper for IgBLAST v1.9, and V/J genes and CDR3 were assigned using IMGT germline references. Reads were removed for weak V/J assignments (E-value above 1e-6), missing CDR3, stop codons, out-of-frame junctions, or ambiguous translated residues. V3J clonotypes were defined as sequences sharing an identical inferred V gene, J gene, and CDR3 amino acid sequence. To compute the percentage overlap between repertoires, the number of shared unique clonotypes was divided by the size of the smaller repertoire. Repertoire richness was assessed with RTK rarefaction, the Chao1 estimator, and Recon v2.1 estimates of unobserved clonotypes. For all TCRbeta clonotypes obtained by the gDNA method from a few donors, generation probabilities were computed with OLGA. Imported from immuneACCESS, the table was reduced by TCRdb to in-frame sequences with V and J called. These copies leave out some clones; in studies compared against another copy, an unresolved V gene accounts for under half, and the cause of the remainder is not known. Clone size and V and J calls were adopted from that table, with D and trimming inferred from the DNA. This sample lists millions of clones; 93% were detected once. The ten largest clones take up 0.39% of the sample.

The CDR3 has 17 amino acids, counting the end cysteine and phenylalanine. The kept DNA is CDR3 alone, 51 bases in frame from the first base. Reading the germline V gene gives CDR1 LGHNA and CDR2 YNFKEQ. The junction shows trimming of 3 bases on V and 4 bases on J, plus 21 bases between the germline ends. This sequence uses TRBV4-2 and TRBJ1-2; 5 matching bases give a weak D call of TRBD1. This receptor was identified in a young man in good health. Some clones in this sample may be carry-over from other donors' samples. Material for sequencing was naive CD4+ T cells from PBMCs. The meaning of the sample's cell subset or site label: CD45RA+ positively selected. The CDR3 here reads CASSQEFRGGSLYGYTF. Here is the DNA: TGTGCCAGCAGCCAGGAATTCCGGGGGGGATCCCTCTATGGCTACACCTTC.